This is a list of T cell receptor beta chains from one sample in a study of T cell repertoires in ileal Crohn's disease. This table comes from immunoSEQ multiplex PCR, and its TCRdb copy is limited to in-frame clones, with some not included. The sample carries roughly 7,400 clones, 80% to 90% recorded once. Sequencing input: ileal tissue. These receptors were collected from an adult with Crohn's disease. Both conserved end residues are part of each CDR3. A D gene is named only where the DNA matches it firmly. A clone size is listed for some rows: how often the clone was seen (once, few, many), or a class if it is expanded.

TRBD2 TRBJ2-5 TRBV29-1 - TGCAGCGCCCCCGGGGGGGGGCAAGAGACCCAGTACTTC CSAPGGGQETQYF
TRBD2 TRBJ2-1 TRBV18 - TGTGCCAGCTCCCCCGGGACTAGCGGGACCTACAATGAGCAGTTCTTC CASSPGTSGTYNEQFF
- TRBJ1-2 TRBV4-2 - TGTGCCAGCAGTCTTAACTATGGCTACACCTTC CASSLNYGYTF
- TRBJ1-3 TRBV2 - TGTGCCAGGACCGACGGAGACTCTGGAAACACCATATATTTT CARTDGDSGNTIYF
- TRBJ1-6 TRBV7-9 once TGTGCCAGCATGTGGGGGAGCGGGCGCGAGTCACCCCTCCACTTT CASMWGSGRESPLHF
TRBD1 TRBJ2-5 TRBV18 - TGTGCCAGCTCACCTGTTGGACAGGGTGGAGAGACCCAGTACTTC CASSPVGQGGETQYF
TRBD2 TRBJ2-1 TRBV5-4 - TGTGCCAGCAGATCTGGCGGGTCTAGCGGGACAGCCTACAATGAGCAGTTCTTC CASRSGGSSGTAYNEQFF
- TRBJ1-2 TRBV20-1 - TGCAGTGGACAGGGCTACACCTTC CSGQGYTF
- TRBJ2-7 TRBV7-2 - TGTGCCAGCAGCTTAATACGGGGTATCTACGAGCAGTACTTC CASSLIRGIYEQYF
TRBD1 TRBJ1-1 TRBV5-4 - TGTGCCAGCAGCTTGGACAGGGGGTCCACTGAAGCTTTCTTT CASSLDRGSTEAFF
TRBD1 TRBJ2-1 TRBV11-2 - TGTGCCAGCAGCCCCCAGCGCAGGGGGAACTACAATGAGCAGTTCTTC CASSPQRRGNYNEQFF
- TRBJ2-7 TRBV10-3 - TGTGCCATCAGTGAGGAGACAGGTTCCTACGAGCAGTACTTC CAISEETGSYEQYF
- TRBJ1-4 TRBV18 - TGTGCCAGCTCACCGATGAAACACAACGGGAATGAAAAACTGTTTTTT CASSPMKHNGNEKLFF
TRBD2 TRBJ2-1 TRBV19 few TGTGCCAGTAGTACACCACGAGCCCGGGTAGCGGGGTTCCACAATGAGCAGTTCTTC CASSTPRARVAGFHNEQFF
TRBD2 TRBJ2-2 TRBV5-1 few TGCGCCAGCAGCAGCCTAGCGGGAGATACCGGGGAGCTGTTTTTT CASSSLAGDTGELFF
- TRBJ1-5 TRBV4-1 - TGCGCCAGCAGCCTGGATAGCTTCAATCAGCCCCAGCATTTT CASSLDSFNQPQHF
- TRBJ1-3 TRBV11-2 - TGTGCCAGCAGCTTATCCCAAGCCATCTCTGGAAACACCATATATTTT CASSLSQAISGNTIYF
TRBD2 TRBJ2-7 TRBV29-1 few TGCAGCGTTGTTAGCGGGCCTTTTTACGAGCAGTACTTC CSVVSGPFYEQYF
- TRBJ1-1 TRBV6-6 - TGTGCCAGCAGACTGGCGATGGGCGCTTTTGAAGCTTTCTTT CASRLAMGAFEAFF
- TRBJ1-2 TRBV6-6 - TGTGCCAGCAGTCCCAGGGAGGGTGGCTACACCTTC CASSPREGGYTF
- TRBJ1-1 TRBV5-4 - TGTGCCAGCAGCTTGAATTGGGGGGACACTGAAGCTTTCTTT CASSLNWGDTEAFF
- TRBJ1-4 TRBV13 - TGTGCCAGCAGCTTATCTCGGGGAAAACTGTTTTTT CASSLSRGKLFF
- TRBJ1-4 TRBV19 - TGTGCCAGTAGTTTCCTGACAGGCCCGCTCACCTTCGATGAAAAACTGTTTTTT CASSFLTGPLTFDEKLFF
- TRBJ1-1 TRBV5-1 few TGCGCCAGCAGCTTGAGTCGGGTACCGCCGAACACTGAAGCTTTCTTT CASSLSRVPPNTEAFF
TRBD2 TRBJ2-7 TRBV19 - TGTGCCAGTAGTCTCCGGGGGACTAGCGGAAGCTCCTACGAGCAGTACTTC CASSLRGTSGSSYEQYF
- TRBJ1-2 TRBV7-9 - TGTGCCAGCAGCTTCCCGTTAAACTATGGCTACACCTTC CASSFPLNYGYTF
- TRBJ2-2 TRBV4-2 once TGTGCCAGCAGCCAAGTTATGTTCCAGTTGGACACCGGGGAGCTGTTTTTT CASSQVMFQLDTGELFF
TRBD1 TRBJ1-1 TRBV7-7 - TGTGCCAGCAGCCCGGGACAGGGATCCACTGAAGCTTTCTTT CASSPGQGSTEAFF
TRBD1 TRBJ1-3 TRBV11-2 - TGTGCCAGCAGCTCGGGACAGGGGAGTCTCGGAAACACCATATATTTT CASSSGQGSLGNTIYF
- TRBJ1-2 TRBV27 - TGTGCCAGCAGTGAACAGGGTTATGGCTACACCTTC CASSEQGYGYTF
TRBD2 TRBJ2-1 TRBV5-5 - TGTGCCAGCAGCTTGACTAGCGGAGACAATGAGCAGTTCTTC CASSLTSGDNEQFF
- TRBJ1-2 TRBV11-2 - TGTGCCAGCAGCTTAGAATCCGCAGCTAACTATGGCTACACCTTC CASSLESAANYGYTF
- TRBJ1-2 TRBV6-5 - TGTGCCAGCAGTTACGGACAGAGCCTAGGTTATGGCTACACCTTC CASSYGQSLGYGYTF
TRBD1 TRBJ1-2 TRBV19 - TGTGCCAGTTTATACCCTGGGACAGCGTACGGCTACACCTTC CASLYPGTAYGYTF
TRBD2 TRBJ2-3 TRBV7-3 - TGTGCCAGCAGCAGTAAGGCGGGAGGGCCAGATACGCAGTATTTT CASSSKAGGPDTQYF
TRBD1 TRBJ1-1 TRBV7-6 - TGTGCCAGCAGTCCAGGGGGCATCGACACTGAAGCTTTCTTT CASSPGGIDTEAFF
- TRBJ2-1 TRBV11-3 - TGTGCCAGCAGCTTAGATCCCGCCCGTGGGCGTGAGCAGTTCTTC CASSLDPARGREQFF
- TRBJ1-5 TRBV11-2 - TGTGCCAGCAGCTTAGATCAGTCCGGGAACAATCAGCCCCAGCATTTT CASSLDQSGNNQPQHF
TRBD1 TRBJ1-3 TRBV29-1 - TGCAGCGTCAAAGCCGAACGGGACAGGGATTCTGGAAACACCATATATTTT CSVKAERDRDSGNTIYF
- TRBJ2-1 TRBV9 - TGTGCCAGCAGCGCGGCGGGCTTCGGAACTGAGCAGTTCTTC CASSAAGFGTEQFF